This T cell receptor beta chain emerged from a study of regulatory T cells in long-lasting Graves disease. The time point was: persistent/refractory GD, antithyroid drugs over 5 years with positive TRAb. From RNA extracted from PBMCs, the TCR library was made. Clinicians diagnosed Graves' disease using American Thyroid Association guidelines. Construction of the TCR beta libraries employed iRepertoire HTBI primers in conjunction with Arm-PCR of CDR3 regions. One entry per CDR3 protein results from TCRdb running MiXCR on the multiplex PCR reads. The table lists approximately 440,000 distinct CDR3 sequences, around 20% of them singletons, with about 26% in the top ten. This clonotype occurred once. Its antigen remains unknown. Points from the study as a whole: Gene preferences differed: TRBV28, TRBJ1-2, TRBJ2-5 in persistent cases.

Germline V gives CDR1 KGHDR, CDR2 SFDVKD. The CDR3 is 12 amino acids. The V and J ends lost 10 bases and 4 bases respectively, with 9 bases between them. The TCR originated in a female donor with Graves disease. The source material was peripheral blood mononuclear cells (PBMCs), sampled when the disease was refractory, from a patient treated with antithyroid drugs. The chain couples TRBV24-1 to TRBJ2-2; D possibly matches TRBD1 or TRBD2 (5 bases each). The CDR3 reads CATEGSTGELFF. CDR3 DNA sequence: TGTGCCACTGAGGGGTCCACCGGGGAGCTGTTTTTT.